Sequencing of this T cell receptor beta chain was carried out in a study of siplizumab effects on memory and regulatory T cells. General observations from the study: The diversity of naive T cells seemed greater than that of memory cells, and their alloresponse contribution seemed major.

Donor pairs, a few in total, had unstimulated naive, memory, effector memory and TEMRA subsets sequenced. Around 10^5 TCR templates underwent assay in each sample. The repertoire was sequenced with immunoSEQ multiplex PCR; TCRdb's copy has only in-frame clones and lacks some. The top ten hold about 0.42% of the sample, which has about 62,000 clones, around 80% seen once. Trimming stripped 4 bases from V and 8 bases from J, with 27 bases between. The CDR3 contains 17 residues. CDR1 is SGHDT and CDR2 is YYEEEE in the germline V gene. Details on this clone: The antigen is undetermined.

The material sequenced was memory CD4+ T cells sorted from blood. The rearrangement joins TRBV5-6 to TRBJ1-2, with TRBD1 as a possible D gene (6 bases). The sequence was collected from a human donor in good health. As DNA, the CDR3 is TGTGCCAGCAGCCCCGGCACAGGGAGTGGTGTGGTCGGAGGCTACACCTTC. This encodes CASSPGTGSGVVGGYTF.